The 3 T cell receptor beta chains given below trace back to one sample, sequenced in a study of blood T cells in healthy people across ages. The authors ran a second PCR of about 7 to 11 cycles using a sample-barcoded 5' primer and a J-beta primer mix. TCRdb independently ran MiXCR on the 5' RACE reads; one entry per CDR3 protein. The table includes over 1.5 million distinct CDR3 sequences, approximately 50% detected once. Sequenced input: blood. All receptors come from a woman between 35 and 50 years old in good health.

Only a few counts were recorded for this clonotype. The chain recombines TRBV6-5 with TRBJ2-3, with no clear D. The V gene lost 11 bases and the J gene lost 1 base, with 10 bases spanning the gap. CDR1 and CDR2 from the germline V gene are MNHEY and SVGAGI. The CDR3 has 12 residues. CDR3 in DNA: TGTGCCGCAGTGGACGGCACAGATACGCAGTATTTT. Translating it yields CAAVDGTDTQYF.

The chain carries TRBV27 and TRBJ2-3, with TRBD1 identical over 8 bases. Looked up from germline, CDR1 is MNHEY and CDR2 is SMNVEV (reference sequence). The length of the CDR3 is 15 residues. The V gene end was trimmed by 6 bases and the J gene end by 3 bases; junction bases not matched to a gene: 8. CDR3 sequence (DNA): TGTGCCAGCAGCTTTTTACAGGGGGGAACAGATACGCAGTATTTT. Its translation: CASSFLQGGTDTQYF.

The chain carries TRBV5-5 and TRBJ2-7, with TRBD1 identical over 11 bases. This CDR3 comprises 15 residues. CDR1 and CDR2 (germline): SGHKS, YYEKEE (reference sequence). V dropped 0 bases and J dropped 5; count of bases not matched to a gene: 4. DNA of the CDR3: TGTGCCAGCAGCTTGGTGGGACAGGGGGGCAACGAGCAGTACTTC. It specifies CASSLVGQGGNEQYF.